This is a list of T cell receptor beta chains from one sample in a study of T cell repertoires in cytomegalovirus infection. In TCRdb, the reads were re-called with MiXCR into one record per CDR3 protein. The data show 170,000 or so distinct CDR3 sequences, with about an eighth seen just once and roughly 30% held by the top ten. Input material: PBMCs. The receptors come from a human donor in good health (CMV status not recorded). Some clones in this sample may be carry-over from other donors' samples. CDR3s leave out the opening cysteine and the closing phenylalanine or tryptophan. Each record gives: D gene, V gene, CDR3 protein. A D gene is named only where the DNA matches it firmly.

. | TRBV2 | ASEGTLDTEAF
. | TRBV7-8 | ASSLGRGGTGELF
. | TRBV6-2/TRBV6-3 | ASSGGAGSNQPQH
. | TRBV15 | ATSRDTTGGAEAF
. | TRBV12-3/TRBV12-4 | ASSAGERQPQH
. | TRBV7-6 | ASSRSPGTNEQY
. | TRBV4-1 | ASSHAGAATNEKLF
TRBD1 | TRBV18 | ASSGQVSGANVLT
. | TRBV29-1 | SALRSSGNTIY
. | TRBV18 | ASSQDEANIQY
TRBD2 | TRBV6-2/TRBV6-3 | ATEQHGVAGVPYEQY
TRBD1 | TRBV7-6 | ASSLRSRTGGTGELF
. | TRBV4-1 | ASSPPVATNEKLF
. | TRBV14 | ASSHQGAEAF
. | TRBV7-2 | ASRQSQGRNSPLH
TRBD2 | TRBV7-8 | ASSFGGGSYNEQF
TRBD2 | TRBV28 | ASSIVGLAGQYEQY
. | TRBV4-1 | ASSQESRLGRNTEAF
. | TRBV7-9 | ASSLNLGTFYEQY
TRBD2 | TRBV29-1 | SVEEAISGDFSYEQY
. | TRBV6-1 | ASSGRDTQY
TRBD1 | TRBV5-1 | ASSLAGTGAGDEQF
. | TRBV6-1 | ASSTGVGEVDTQY
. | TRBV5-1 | ASSLGGSDYEQY
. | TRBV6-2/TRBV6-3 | ASRQQGNNQPQH
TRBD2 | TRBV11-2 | ASRNSKRGAGETQY
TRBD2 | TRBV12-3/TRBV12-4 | ASSLGGSPYNEQF
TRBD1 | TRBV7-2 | ASSSQGAETQY
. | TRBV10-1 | ASSESIVSEAF
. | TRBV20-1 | SAREGITDTQY
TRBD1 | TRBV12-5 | ASGWDRLRNTGELF
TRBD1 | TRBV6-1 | ASSGPGQGAGNTIY
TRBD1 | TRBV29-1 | SVDRGKVTEAF
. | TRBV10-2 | ASSVGQPSTEAF
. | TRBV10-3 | AISESRGKDEQY
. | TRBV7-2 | ASSLVEGPADTQY
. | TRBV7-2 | ASSLMAGAGSYEQY
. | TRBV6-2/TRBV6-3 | ASSSTVNPEAF
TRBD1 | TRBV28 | ASSGTGGFAPYEQY
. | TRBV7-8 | ASRPMVGFTDTQY
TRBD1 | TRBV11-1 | ASSPRQGWDTGELF
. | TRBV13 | ASSRGRDQPQH
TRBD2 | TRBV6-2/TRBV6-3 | ASRVSSGRAGEF
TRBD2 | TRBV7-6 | ASSPLVGGGISYEQY
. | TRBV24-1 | ATSAGRGYNEQF
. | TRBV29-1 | SVQGDNQPQH
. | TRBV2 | ASSPPGPYNEQF
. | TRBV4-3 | ASSQDSLAAEAF
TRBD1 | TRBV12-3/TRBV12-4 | ASSLLGQGMEETQY
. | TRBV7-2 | ASSPRAEAF
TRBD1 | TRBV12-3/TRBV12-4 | ASSLWQGGGYT
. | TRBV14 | ASSRTGTLSTQETQY
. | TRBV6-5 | ASGRETQY
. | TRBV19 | ASGSLEAF